This TCR beta chain was observed in a study of vaccination and CD4 T cells after COVID-19. This clonotype was detected only a few times. What it binds is not known. Cultured CD4+ T cells had their DNA profiled by the Oncomine TCR Beta short-read assay. TCRdb independently ran MiXCR on the PCR reads; one entry per CDR3 protein. The repertoire holds about 10,000 distinct CDR3 sequences, 25% seen once, with roughly 25% in the top ten. This CDR3 region has 15 residues. V was shortened by 3 bases and J by 1 base, with 15 bases between the two germline ends. Germline V gene lookup returns CDR1 GTSNPN and CDR2 SVGIG (reference sequence). The treatment denotes: roughly 10-day PBMC culture with coronavirus spike peptide pools or control peptides (ViraFEST assay).

This receptor was identified in a human donor who received a COVID-19 vaccine. This chain links TRBV30 with TRBJ1-1; D not resolved. Sequenced material: CD4+ T cells from blood, cultured in vitro, taken before SARS-CoV-2 vaccination. This chain's CDR3 is CAWRWGLGKNTEAFF. CDR3 nucleotides: TGTGCCTGGAGGTGGGGTTTGGGGAAGAACACTGAAGCTTTCTTT.